This TCR beta chain was identified in a study of blood T cell repertoires in COVID-19. Study-level information: Acute-phase and convalescent COVID-19 samples originated in the United States, Italy and Spain. The cDNA or gDNA used as material had been derived from T cells, B-cell-depleted T cells, or PBMCs.

V gave up 1 base and J gave up 0 bases, with 15 bases separating them. The CDR3 covers 17 residues. The V gene's germline CDR1 is KGHSH and CDR2 LQKENI. Original methodology: From reference gene primer amplification, estimates of nucleated cell counts were derived. This table comes from immunoSEQ multiplex PCR, and its TCRdb copy is limited to in-frame clones, with some not included. The V and J calls and clone size are taken from that table; D and trimming were inferred from the DNA. This table holds roughly 320,000 clones, around 86% found once. This sequence joins TRBV18 and TRBJ1-2; D perhaps matches TRBD1 (6 bases). The receptor's source is a man aged 65 to 85 with acute or convalescent COVID-19. The specimen was peripheral blood. The CDR3 DNA sequence: TGTGCCAGCTCACCACGAAGGGGGACGGCCCCTAACTATGGCTACACCTTC. This sequence encodes CASSPRRGTAPNYGYTF.